What follows are 20 T cell receptor beta chains derived from one specimen sequenced in a study of shared clonotypes between healthy human individuals. Method: immunoSEQ multiplex PCR; TCRdb's copy keeps in-frame clones and lacks some. The sample gives 2 million to 2.5 million clones, 90% to 96% of which show up once; approximately 0.13% is in the top ten. Material: naive CD4+ T cells sorted from blood. Subset defined: CD45RA+ positively selected. The source of these receptors is a man younger than 35 in good health.

J is TRBJ2-7 and V is TRBV6-6; 8 bases are shared with TRBD1. Germline V CDR1 and CDR2: MNHNY, SVGAGI (reference sequence). J was trimmed by 3 bases and V by 2 bases; bases with no gene match: 9. The CDR3 extends over 16 amino acids. The CDR3 sequence: CASSYGTGATNYEQYF. In nucleotides, the CDR3 is TGTGCCAGCAGTTACGGGACAGGAGCGACTAACTACGAGCAGTACTTC.

Note on this clone: At one boundary the junction diverges from the germline segment, which might be a read error. The gene calls are TRBV7-9 and TRBJ2-1, with 9 positions matching TRBD2. Germline V CDR1 and CDR2: SEHNR, FQNEAQ (reference sequence). The CDR3 has 15 amino acids. The CDR3 DNA follows: TGTGCCAGCAGCGTAGCGGGAGTGCCGGCGAATGAGCAGTTCTTC. Its protein product is CASSVAGVPANEQFF. The entire variable domain, with the rest obtained from reference TRBV7-9 and TRBJ2-1, is as follows: DTGVSQNPRHKITKRGQNVTFRCDPISEHNRLYWYRQTLGQGPEFLTYFQNEAQLEKSRLLSDRFSAERPKGSFSTLEIQRTEQGDSAMYLCASSVAGVPANEQFFGPGTRLTVL.

The V and J genes are TRBV5-4 and TRBJ2-7, with 14 bases matching TRBD2. The length of the CDR3 is 15 residues. Germline loops: CDR1 SGHNT, CDR2 YYREEE (reference sequence). J was trimmed by 13 bases and V by 3 bases; bases with no gene match: 12. CDR3 sequence (DNA): TGTGCCAGCAGCTGGACGTCCGGGACTAGCGGGAGAACTTACTTC. Encoded protein: CASSWTSGTSGRTYF.

V and J are TRBV29-1 and TRBJ2-3; 7 nucleotides align to TRBD2. Germline V gives CDR1 SQVTM, CDR2 ANQGSEA. This CDR3 comprises 13 residues. Trimming took 6 bases from V and 2 from J; bases not matched to a gene: 5. The CDR3 nucleotides are TGCAGCGTACGCGGGAGTATCACAGATACGCAGTATTTT. This translates into CSVRGSITDTQYF.

The J gene is TRBJ2-2, the V gene TRBV5-1; D tentatively reads TRBD1 or TRBD2 (5 bases each). Trimming shortened V by 2 bases and J by 11 bases, and 10 bases separated the two germline ends. The CDR3 runs 12 residues. Germline values: CDR1 SGHRS, CDR2 YFSETQ. CDR3 sequence reads: CASSFRGDELFF. The DNA of the CDR3 is TGCGCCAGCAGCTTTAGAGGGGACGAGCTGTTTTTT.

Points on this clone: Germline is not matched at one junction end, which may reflect a read error. The chain recombines TRBV2 with TRBJ2-5; TRBD2 is a possible D gene (6 bases). Germline loops: CDR1 SNHLY, CDR2 FYNNEI. The CDR3 contains 13 residues. CDR3 nucleotides: TGTGCCAGCAGTGAGACGGGACTCCAATCCGGGGACTTC. This translates into CASSETGLQSGDF.

This chain joins TRBV5-4 and TRBJ1-6, with 7 nucleotides matching TRBD1. This CDR3 comprises 14 residues. The V gene's germline CDR1 is SGHNT and CDR2 YYREEE (reference sequence). Trimming cost V 3 bases and J 8 bases; bases outside gene matches: 5. Here the CDR3 DNA reads TGTGCCAGCAGCTCGGCCCAGGGGGATTCACCCCTCCACTTT. It translates to CASSSAQGDSPLHF.

The J gene is TRBJ2-7, the V gene TRBV27, with D tentatively TRBD1 (8 bases). The V gene lost 4 bases and the J gene lost 4 bases, with 14 bases spanning the gap. The length of the CDR3 is 14 residues. From germline, CDR1 is MNHEY and CDR2 SMNVEV (reference sequence). In DNA form, the CDR3 reads TGTGCCAGCAGTTACAGGGGGGGGTGGTACGAGCAGTACTTC. Translated, it gives CASSYRGGWYEQYF.

The rearrangement uses TRBV5-6 and TRBJ2-3; 9 positions agree with TRBD2. CDR1 is SGHDT and CDR2 is YYEEEE in the germline V gene. Germline trimming cut 0 bases from V and 0 bases from J; bases unmatched to any gene: 8. The CDR3 has 18 amino acids. The chain's CDR3 is CASSLGLAAKPSTDTQYF. In nucleotides, the CDR3 is TGTGCCAGCAGCTTGGGACTAGCGGCAAAACCGAGCACAGATACGCAGTATTTT.

This clone came up once. The rearrangement joins TRBV6-1 to TRBJ2-7, with TRBD2 as a possible D gene (6 bases). From germline, CDR1 is MNHNS and CDR2 SASEGT. The CDR3 contains 13 residues. Trimming cost V 7 bases and J 3 bases, with 13 bases left between them. The CDR3 spells CASNHGGLYEQYF. CDR3 sequence (DNA): TGTGCCAGCAACCACGGGGGTCTCTACGAGCAGTACTTC.

The chain combines TRBV15 with TRBJ2-2; D ambiguous. The germline V gene encodes CDR1 LNHNV and CDR2 YYDKDF (reference sequence). V was shortened by 4 bases and J by 6 bases, with 9 bases between the two germline ends. The CDR3 covers 13 residues. CDR3 nucleotides: TGTGCCACCAGCAAATTCCCGGCCGGGGAGCTGTTTTTT. It yields the protein CATSKFPAGELFF. The full variable domain, completed using reference TRBV15 and TRBJ2-2, is DAMVIQNPRYQVTQFGKPVTLSCSQTLNHNVMYWYQQKSSQAPKLLFHYYDKDFNNEADTPDNFQSRRPNTSFCFLDIRSPGLGDTAMYLCATSKFPAGELFFGEGSRLTVL.

This clone was seen just once. The V and J genes are TRBV18 and TRBJ2-3; 9 positions agree with TRBD1. This CDR3 contains 15 residues. Germline trimming cut 7 bases from V and 0 bases from J; bases unmatched to any gene: 5. From germline, CDR1 is KGHSH and CDR2 LQKENI. The chain's CDR3 is CASCPGQGSTDTQYF. CDR3 coding DNA: TGTGCCAGCTGTCCGGGACAGGGCAGCACAGATACGCAGTATTTT.

The genes are TRBV30 and TRBJ2-1; TRBD2 matches at 11 bases. The ends lost 3 bases at V and 1 base at J; junction bases unmatched: 5. The CDR3 spans 16 residues. Germline V gene data show CDR1 as GTSNPN and CDR2 as SVGIG (reference sequence). The DNA for the CDR3 is TGTGCCTGGAGGAAAGGGACTAGCGGTTCCTACAATGAGCAGTTCTTC. Amino acid sequence: CAWRKGTSGSYNEQFF.

As regards this clone: Other nucleotide sequences from this sample produce the same CDR3. The chain uses TRBV2 and TRBJ1-6; D is unresolved. V was clipped by 1 base and J by 6 bases, with 7 bases between them. CDR1 is SNHLY and CDR2 is FYNNEI in the germline V gene. CDR3 length: 14 residues. The CDR3 sequence is CASSEGTGNSPLHF. DNA of the CDR3: TGTGCCAGCAGTGAAGGGACGGGTAATTCACCCCTCCACTTT.

The V gene is TRBV4-1, the J gene TRBJ2-7; 7 nucleotides match TRBD1. The CDR3 runs 15 residues. CDR1 and CDR2 from the germline V gene are MGHRA and YSYEKL. V gave up 0 bases and J gave up 5 bases; unmatched junction bases: 7. CDR3 DNA sequence: TGCGCCAGCAGCCAAGAAAACAGGGGCAGGCACGAGCAGTACTTC. Its translation is CASSQENRGRHEQYF.

This chain uses TRBV14 with TRBJ2-7; TRBD2 matches 7 bases. V lost 6 bases and J lost 2; bases outside the gene matches: 4. CDR3 length: 13 residues. CDR1 SGHDN and CDR2 FVKESK come from the germline V gene. The DNA for the CDR3 is TGTGCCAGCAGACCCAGCGGGGCCTACGAGCAGTACTTC. Encoded protein: CASRPSGAYEQYF.

This chain links TRBV4-2 with TRBJ1-3; D perhaps matches TRBD1 (5 bases). Trimming took 0 bases from V and 2 from J, leaving 8 bases between them. Germline CDR1 LGHNA, CDR2 YNFKEQ. This CDR3 has 15 amino acids. Here the CDR3 DNA reads TGTGCCAGCAGCCAAGATGTGGGGCCTGGAAACACCATATATTTT. This codes for CASSQDVGPGNTIYF.

Of note for this clone: The same CDR3 arises from other DNA sequences in this sample as well. V usage is TRBV28 and J usage is TRBJ2-2; D ambiguous. Trimming pared 1 base from V and 3 bases from J, leaving 0 bases between. The CDR3 contains 12 residues. The germline CDR1 and CDR2 sequences are MDHEN and SYDVKM. CDR3 in amino acids: CASSLYTGELFF. The CDR3 bases are TGTGCCAGCAGTTTATACACCGGGGAGCTGTTTTTT.

The V and J genes are TRBV9 and TRBJ2-2, with TRBD2 matching 7 bases. Per germline, CDR1 SGDLS and CDR2 YYNGEE. The CDR3 is made up of 14 amino acids. V shed 4 bases and J 7 bases; nucleotides not matched to a gene: 7. The CDR3 DNA sequence: TGTGCCAGCAGCCTCGAGAGCGGGATCGGGGAGCTGTTTTTT. Translated, it gives CASSLESGIGELFF.

V gene TRBV5-8 combines with J gene TRBJ2-3; either TRBD1 or TRBD2 may fit D (5 bases each). The CDR3 has 13 residues. V was clipped by 2 bases and J by 4 bases, with 8 bases between them. Germline CDR1 SGHTS, CDR2 YDEGEE. The DNA for the CDR3 is TGTGCCAGCAGCTTCGAGGGGCCAGATACGCAGTATTTT. Its translation: CASSFEGPDTQYF.